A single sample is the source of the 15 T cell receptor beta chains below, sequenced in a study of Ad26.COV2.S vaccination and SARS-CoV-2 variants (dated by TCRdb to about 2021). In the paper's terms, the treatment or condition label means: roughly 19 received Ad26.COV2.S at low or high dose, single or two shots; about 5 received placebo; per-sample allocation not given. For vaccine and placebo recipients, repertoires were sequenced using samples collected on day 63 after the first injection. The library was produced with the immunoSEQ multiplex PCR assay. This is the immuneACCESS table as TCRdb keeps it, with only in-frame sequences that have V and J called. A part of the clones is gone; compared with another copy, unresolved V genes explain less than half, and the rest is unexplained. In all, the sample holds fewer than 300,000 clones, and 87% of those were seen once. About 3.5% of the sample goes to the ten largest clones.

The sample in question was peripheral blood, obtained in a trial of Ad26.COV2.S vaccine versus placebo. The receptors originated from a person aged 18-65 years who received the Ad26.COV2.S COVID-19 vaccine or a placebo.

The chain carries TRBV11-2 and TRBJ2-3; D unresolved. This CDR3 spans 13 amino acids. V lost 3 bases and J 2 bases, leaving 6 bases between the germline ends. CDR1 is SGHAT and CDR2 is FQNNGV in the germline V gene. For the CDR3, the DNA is TGTGCCAGCAGCTTTACCTACACAGATACGCAGTATTTT. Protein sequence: CASSFTYTDTQYF.

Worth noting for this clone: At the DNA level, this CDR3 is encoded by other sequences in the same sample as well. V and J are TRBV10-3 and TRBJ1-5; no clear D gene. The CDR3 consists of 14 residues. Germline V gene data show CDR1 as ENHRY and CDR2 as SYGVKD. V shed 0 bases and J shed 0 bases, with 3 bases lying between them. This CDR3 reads CAISESYSNQPQHF. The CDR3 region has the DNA TGTGCCATCAGTGAGTCGTATAGCAATCAGCCCCAGCATTTT.

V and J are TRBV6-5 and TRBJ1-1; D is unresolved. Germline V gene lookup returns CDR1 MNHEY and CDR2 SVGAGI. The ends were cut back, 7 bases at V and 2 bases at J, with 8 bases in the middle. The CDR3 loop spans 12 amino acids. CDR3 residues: CASTPVNTEAFF. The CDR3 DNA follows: TGTGCCAGCACCCCCGTTAACACTGAAGCTTTCTTT.

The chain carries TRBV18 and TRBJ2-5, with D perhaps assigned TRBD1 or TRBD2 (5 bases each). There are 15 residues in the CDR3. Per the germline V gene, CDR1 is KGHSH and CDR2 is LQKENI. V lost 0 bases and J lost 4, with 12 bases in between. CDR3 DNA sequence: TGTGCCAGCTCACCACCAACAGGTGGGGGAGAGACCCAGTACTTC. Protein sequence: CASSPPTGGGETQYF.

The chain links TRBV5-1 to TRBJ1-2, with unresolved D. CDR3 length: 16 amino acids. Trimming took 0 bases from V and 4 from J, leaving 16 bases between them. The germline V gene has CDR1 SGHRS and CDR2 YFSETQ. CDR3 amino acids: CASSLGGISLGYGYTF. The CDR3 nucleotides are TGCGCCAGCAGCTTGGGAGGGATTTCGTTGGGCTATGGCTACACCTTC.

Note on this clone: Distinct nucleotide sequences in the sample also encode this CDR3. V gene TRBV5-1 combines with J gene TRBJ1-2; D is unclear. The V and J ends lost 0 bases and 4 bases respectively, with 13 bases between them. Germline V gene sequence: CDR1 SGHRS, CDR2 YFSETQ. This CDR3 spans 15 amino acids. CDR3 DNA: TGCGCCAGCAGCTTGGCCACGGGGAAGGGCTATGGCTACACCTTC. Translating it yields CASSLATGKGYGYTF.

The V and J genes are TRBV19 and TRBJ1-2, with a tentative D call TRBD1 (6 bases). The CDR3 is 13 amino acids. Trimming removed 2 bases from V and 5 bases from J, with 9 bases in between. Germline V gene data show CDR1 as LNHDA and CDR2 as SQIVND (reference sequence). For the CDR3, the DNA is TGTGCCAGTAGTATAAGGGGGGCATATGGCTACACCTTC. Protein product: CASSIRGAYGYTF.

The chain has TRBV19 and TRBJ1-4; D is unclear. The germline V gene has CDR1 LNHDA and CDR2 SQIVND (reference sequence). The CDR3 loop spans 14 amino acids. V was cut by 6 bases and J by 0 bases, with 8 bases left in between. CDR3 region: CASRNTATNEKLFF. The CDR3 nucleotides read TGTGCCAGTAGGAACACCGCAACTAATGAAAAACTGTTTTTT.

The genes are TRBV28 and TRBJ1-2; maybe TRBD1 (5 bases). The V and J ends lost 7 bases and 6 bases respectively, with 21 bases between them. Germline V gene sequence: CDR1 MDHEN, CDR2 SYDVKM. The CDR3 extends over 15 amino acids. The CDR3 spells CASIPGGGEGNGYTF. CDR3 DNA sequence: TGTGCCAGCATTCCCGGGGGAGGGGAGGGAAATGGCTACACCTTC.

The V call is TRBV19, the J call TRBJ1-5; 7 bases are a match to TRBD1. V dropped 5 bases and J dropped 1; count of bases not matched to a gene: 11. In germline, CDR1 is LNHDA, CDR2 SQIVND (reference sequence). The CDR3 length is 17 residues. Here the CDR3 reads CASSLRSGQRSNQPQHF. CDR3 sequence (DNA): TGTGCCAGTAGTCTCCGCTCGGGACAGCGGAGCAATCAGCCCCAGCATTTT.

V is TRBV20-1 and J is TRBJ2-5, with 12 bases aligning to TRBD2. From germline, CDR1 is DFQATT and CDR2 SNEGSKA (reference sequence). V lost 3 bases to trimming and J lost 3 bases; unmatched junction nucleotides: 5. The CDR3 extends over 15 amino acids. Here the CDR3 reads CSASPASGGEETQYF. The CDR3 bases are TGCAGTGCTAGTCCGGCTAGCGGGGGGGAAGAGACCCAGTACTTC.

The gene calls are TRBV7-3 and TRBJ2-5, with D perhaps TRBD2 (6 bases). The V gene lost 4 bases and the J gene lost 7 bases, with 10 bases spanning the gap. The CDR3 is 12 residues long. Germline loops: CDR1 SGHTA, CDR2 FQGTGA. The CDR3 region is CASSSPGGTQYF. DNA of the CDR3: TGTGCCAGCAGCTCCCCCGGGGGGACCCAGTACTTC.

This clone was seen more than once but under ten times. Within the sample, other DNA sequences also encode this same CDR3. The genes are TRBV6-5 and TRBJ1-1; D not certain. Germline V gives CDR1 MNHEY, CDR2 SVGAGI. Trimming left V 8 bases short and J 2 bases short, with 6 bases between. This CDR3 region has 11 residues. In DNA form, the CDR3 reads TGTGCCAGCCGGGTTAACACTGAAGCTTTCTTT. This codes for CASRVNTEAFF.

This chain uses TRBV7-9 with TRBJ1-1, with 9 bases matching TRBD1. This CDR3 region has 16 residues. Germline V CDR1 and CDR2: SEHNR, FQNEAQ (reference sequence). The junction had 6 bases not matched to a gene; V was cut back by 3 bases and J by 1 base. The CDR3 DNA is TGTGCCAGCAGCTTCCTCGGACAGGGGCCGAACACTGAAGCTTTCTTT. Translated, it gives CASSFLGQGPNTEAFF.

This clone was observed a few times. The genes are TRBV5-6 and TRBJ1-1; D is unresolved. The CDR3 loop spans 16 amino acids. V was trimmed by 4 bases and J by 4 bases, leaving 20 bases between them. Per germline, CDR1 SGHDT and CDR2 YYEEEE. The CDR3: CASSPGRTHGGTEAFF. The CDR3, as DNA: TGTGCCAGCAGCCCCGGACGTACACATGGAGGCACTGAAGCTTTCTTT.